This note documents a single T cell receptor (beta chain) sequence. This clone was observed once. Its antigen target is currently unknown. No base-level quality is on record; no much larger clone is a single base apart. Healthy controls were 37 blood donors whose buffy coats came from the Finnish Red Cross blood service. All TCR-sequenced material derived from peripheral blood: patient blood samples and healthy donor buffy coats. Ficoll-Hypaque gradient centrifugation was used to isolate peripheral blood mononuclear cells. Magnetic purification was used to isolate CD4+ cells from the buffy coats of the healthy controls. Genomic DNA was extracted with the Gentra Puregene Cell and Tissue kit and quantified on a Qubit 2.0 fluorometer. This sample is part of a study of STAT5B mutations in CD4+ large granular lymphocyte leukemia (dated by TCRdb to between 2021 and 2022). For the study in its entirety: Among healthy controls, the CDR3 'QG' motif was associated with a particular HLA allele. The study compared the TCRbeta repertoires of patients with CD4+ T-cell large granular lymphocyte leukemia against the TCRbeta repertoires of healthy blood donors. The purity of purified fractions was confirmed by flow cytometry on FACSCanto II or FACSVerse to exceed 95% among lymphocytes.

The immunoSEQ assay at survey resolution was used to sequence TCRbeta rearrangements from genomic DNA. Turning to the authors' computational methods: In the TCR sequencing data, the lowest productive clonotype frequency that could be detected was 2.59 x 10-5. Only productive TCRbeta rearrangements, meaning sequences that were complete and in-frame, were kept for the analyses. Sample clonality was computed as Simpson clonality in the immunoSEQ Analyzer version 3.0. Based on frequency, clones were grouped as very rare, small, medium, large (1-20%) or hyperexpanded (>20%). OLGA 1.2.3 estimated generation probabilities, VDJtools produced V-gene circos plots, VDJdb was queried for specificities, and GLIPH identified CDR3 motifs. TCRdb mirrors the immuneACCESS table, restricted to in-frame sequences. Some clones are absent from its copies; in checked studies, under half trace to an unresolved V gene, and the reason for the others is unknown. That table supplies the V and J calls and clone size; D and trimming were determined from the DNA. Present in this sample are about 3,300 clones, roughly 87% of which were seen just once. The ten most abundant clones make up under 2.5% of the sample.

V gives up 4 bases and J gives up 4 bases, and the segment between their germline ends measures 6 bases. The germline V gene gives CDR1 as MGHDK and CDR2 as SYGVNS. From its cysteine to its phenylalanine, the CDR3 spans 12 amino acids. The retained sequence is limited to the CDR3, 36 bases, with the frame set at the first base. Overall study results and their limits: TRBV06-family usage was enriched among the top patient clones (8/27) compared with healthy controls (2/35). The data were not HLA-matched, and the relatively small sample size could explain the higher clonality seen in CD4+ compared with CD8+ T-LGLL. Main leukemic clonotypes were private to each patient, although around 25% of the main leukemic clonotypes were found at low frequency in the non-leukemic repertoires of other patients. CD4-sorted patient repertoires appeared more clonal than healthy CD4+ repertoires, and this difference persisted after removing the putative leukemic clones.

Material: CD4+ T cells from blood buffy coats. This sequence was found in a human donor in good health. The rearranged segments are TRBV25-1 and TRBJ2-3; the D gene cannot be resolved reliably. At the DNA level, the sequence is TGTGCCAGCAGTGGTTCATCAGATACGCAGTATTTT. The resulting protein is CASSGSSDTQYF. Reference TRBV25-1 and TRBJ2-3 proteins supply the regions before and after the CDR3; the full variable domain is: EADIYQTPRYLVIGTGKKITLECSQTMGHDKMYWYQQDPGMELHLIHYSYGVNSTEKGDLSSESTVSRIRTEHFPLTLESARPSHTSQYLCASSGSSDTQYFGPGTRLTVL.